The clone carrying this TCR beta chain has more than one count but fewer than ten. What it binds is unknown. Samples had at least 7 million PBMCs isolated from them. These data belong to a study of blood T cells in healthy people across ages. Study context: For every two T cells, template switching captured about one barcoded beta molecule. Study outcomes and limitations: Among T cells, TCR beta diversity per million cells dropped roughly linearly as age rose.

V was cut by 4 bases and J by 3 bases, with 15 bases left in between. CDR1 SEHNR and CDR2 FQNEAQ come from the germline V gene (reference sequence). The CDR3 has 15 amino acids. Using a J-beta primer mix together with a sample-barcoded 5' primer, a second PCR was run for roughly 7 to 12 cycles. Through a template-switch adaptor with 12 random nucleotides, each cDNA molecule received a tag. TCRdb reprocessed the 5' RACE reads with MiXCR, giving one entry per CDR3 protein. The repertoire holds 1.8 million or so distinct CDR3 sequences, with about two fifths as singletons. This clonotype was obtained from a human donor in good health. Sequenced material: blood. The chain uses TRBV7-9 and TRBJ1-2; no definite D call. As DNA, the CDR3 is TGTGCCAGCAGCTCGAACTACGGGCGGGACTATGGCTACACCTTC. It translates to CASSSNYGRDYGYTF.